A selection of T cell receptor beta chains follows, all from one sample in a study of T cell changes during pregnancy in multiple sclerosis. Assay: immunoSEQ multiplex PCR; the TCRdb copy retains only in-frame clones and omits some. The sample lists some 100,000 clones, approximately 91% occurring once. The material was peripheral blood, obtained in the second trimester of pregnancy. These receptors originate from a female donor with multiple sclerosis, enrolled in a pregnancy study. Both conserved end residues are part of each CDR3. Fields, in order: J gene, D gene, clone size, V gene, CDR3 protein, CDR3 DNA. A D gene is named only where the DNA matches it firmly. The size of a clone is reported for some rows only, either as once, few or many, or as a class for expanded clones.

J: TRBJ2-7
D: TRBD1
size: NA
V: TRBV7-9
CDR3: CASSTGGQGAFSGEQYF
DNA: TGTGCCAGCAGCACCGGCGGCCAGGGGGCTTTCAGCGGCGAGCAGTACTTC

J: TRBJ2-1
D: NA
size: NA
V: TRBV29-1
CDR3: CSVVGDHEQFF
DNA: TGCAGCGTTGTCGGAGACCATGAGCAGTTCTTC

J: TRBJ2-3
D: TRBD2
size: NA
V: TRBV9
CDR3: CASSAGTSGRAPAGDTQYF
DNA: TGTGCCAGCAGCGCCGGGACTAGCGGGAGGGCTCCAGCGGGGGATACGCAGTATTTT

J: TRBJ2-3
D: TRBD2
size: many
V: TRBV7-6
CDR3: CASTNKVSTSGNTDTQYF
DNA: TGTGCCAGCACCAATAAGGTTTCCACTAGCGGGAATACAGATACGCAGTATTTT

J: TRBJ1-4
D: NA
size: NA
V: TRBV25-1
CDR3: CASSELGGATNEKLFF
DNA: TGTGCCAGCAGTGAATTGGGGGGGGCCACTAATGAAAAACTGTTTTTT

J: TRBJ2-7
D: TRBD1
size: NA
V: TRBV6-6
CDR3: CASSLTGGPYEQYF
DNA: TGTGCCAGCAGCCTGACAGGGGGCCCCTACGAGCAGTACTTC

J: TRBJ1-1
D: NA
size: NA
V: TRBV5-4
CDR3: CASNLGGGSEAFF
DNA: TGTGCCAGCAACCTGGGAGGGGGTAGTGAAGCTTTCTTT

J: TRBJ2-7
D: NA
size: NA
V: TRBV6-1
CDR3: CASSEARPPEQYF
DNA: TGTGCCAGCAGTGAAGCGAGGCCCCCCGAGCAGTACTTC

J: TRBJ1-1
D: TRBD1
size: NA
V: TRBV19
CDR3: CASSTGGLHEAFF
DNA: TGTGCCAGTAGCACAGGGGGCCTACATGAAGCTTTCTTT

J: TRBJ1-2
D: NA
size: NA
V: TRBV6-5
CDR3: CASSPLINRNGYTF
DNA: TGTGCCAGCAGTCCCCTAATAAACCGCAATGGCTACACCTTC

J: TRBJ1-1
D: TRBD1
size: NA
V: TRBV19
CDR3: CASSIGQGDTEAFF
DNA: TGTGCCAGTAGTATCGGCCAGGGGGACACTGAAGCTTTCTTT

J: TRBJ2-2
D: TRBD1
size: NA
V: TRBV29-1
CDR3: CSGKGATNTGELFF
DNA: TGCAGCGGTAAGGGGGCCACGAACACCGGGGAGCTGTTTTTT

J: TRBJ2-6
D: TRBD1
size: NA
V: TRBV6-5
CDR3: CATVDRGSGANVLTF
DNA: TGTGCCACCGTGGACAGGGGCTCTGGGGCCAACGTCCTGACTTTC

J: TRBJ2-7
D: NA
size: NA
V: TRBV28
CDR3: CASTMQGGYEQYF
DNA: TGTGCCAGCACAATGCAGGGGGGCTACGAGCAGTACTTC

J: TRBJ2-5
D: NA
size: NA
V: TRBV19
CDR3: CASSIVDSPQETQYF
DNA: TGTGCCAGTAGTATTGTGGACTCCCCACAAGAGACCCAGTACTTC

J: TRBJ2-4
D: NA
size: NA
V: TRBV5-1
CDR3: CASSQIVGGFDTKNIQYF
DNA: TGCGCCAGCAGCCAGATTGTCGGCGGCTTTGATACCAAAAACATTCAGTACTTC

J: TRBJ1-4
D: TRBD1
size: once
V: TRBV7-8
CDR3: CASSLTPGQGVEKLFF
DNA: TGTGCCAGCAGCTTAACTCCGGGACAGGGTGTTGAAAAACTGTTTTTT

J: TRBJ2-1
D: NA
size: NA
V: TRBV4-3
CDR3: CASSQALTGDEQFF
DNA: TGCGCCAGCAGCCAAGCTCTAACAGGAGACGAGCAGTTCTTC

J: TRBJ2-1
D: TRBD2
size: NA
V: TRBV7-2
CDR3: CASSRTSGANNEQFF
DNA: TGTGCCAGCAGCCGTACTAGCGGGGCAAACAATGAGCAGTTCTTC

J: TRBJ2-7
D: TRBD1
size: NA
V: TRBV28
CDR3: CATRTGNPYEQYF
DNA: TGTGCCACCCGGACAGGTAACCCCTACGAGCAGTACTTC

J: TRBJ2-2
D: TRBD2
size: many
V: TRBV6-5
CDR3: CASSYLTSGRPGELFF
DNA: TGTGCCAGCAGTTACTTGACTAGCGGGAGACCCGGGGAGCTGTTTTTT

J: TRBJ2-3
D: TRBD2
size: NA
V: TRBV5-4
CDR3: CASSPAGTSGSVSDTQYF
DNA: TGTGCCAGCAGCCCGGCCGGGACTAGCGGGAGTGTCTCAGATACGCAGTATTTT

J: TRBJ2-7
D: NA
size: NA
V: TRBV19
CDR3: CASSRTYQNYEQYF
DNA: TGTGCCAGTAGCCGGACTTACCAGAATTACGAGCAGTACTTC

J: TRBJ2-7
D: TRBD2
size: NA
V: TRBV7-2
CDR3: CASSLVTSGAEQYF
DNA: TGTGCCAGCAGCTTAGTGACTAGCGGGGCCGAGCAGTACTTC

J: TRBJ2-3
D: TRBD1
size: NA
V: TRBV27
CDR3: CASPVVLGTGEEDTQYF
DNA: TGTGCCAGCCCCGTGGTTCTCGGGACAGGGGAAGAAGATACGCAGTATTTT

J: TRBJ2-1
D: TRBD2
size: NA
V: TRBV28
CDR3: CASSLALAGVGEQFF
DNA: TGTGCCAGCAGTTTAGCACTAGCGGGAGTGGGTGAGCAGTTCTTC

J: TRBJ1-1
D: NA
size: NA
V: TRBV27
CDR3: CASRPGPPTPPEAFF
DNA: TGTGCCAGCAGGCCAGGGCCTCCTACCCCCCCTGAAGCTTTCTTT